This T cell receptor beta chain was identified during a study of blood T cell repertoires in COVID-19. Repertoires were generated with immunoSEQ multiplex PCR, while TCRdb's copy carries only in-frame clones and drops some. This sample has 380,000 or so clones, with around 89% found just once. The CDR3 totals 13 residues. The V segment lost 4 bases and the J segment 2 bases; nucleotides outside the gene matches: 4. The germline CDR1 and CDR2 sequences are SQVTM and ANQGSEA. Specimen: peripheral blood. This clonotype was obtained from a man aged 35-49 years with acute or convalescent COVID-19. The V gene is TRBV29-1, the J gene TRBJ2-5, with TRBD1 matching 7 bases. The CDR3, as DNA: TGCAGCGTTGGAGGGGGACAGCAAGAGACCCAGTACTTC. Residues: CSVGGGQQETQYF.